Listed below are T cell receptor beta chains from one sample, sequenced in a study of blood T cell repertoires in COVID-19. Repertoires were generated with immunoSEQ multiplex PCR, while TCRdb's copy carries only in-frame clones and drops some. Of 250,000 or so clones in the sample, around nine tenths were seen once. The sequencing sample was made of peripheral blood. The origin of the receptors is a woman aged 40-49 years who had recovered from COVID-19. Each CDR3 is given with its conserved first and last residue. A D gene is named only where the DNA matches it firmly. Some rows have no size entry. The others give once, few or many, or a class for an expanded clone.

d_gene: TRBD1
len: 17
abundance: -
j_gene: TRBJ1-4
v_gene: TRBV6-6
CDR3aa: CASSPTVQGGIGEKLFF
CDR3nt: TGTGCCAGCAGCCCCACGGTTCAGGGGGGCATCGGTGAAAAACTGTTTTTT

d_gene: TRBD2
len: 15
abundance: -
j_gene: TRBJ2-2
v_gene: TRBV5-4
CDR3aa: CASSPVPGGTGELFF
CDR3nt: TGTGCCAGCAGCCCAGTCCCGGGGGGGACCGGGGAGCTGTTTTTT

d_gene: -
len: 17
abundance: few
j_gene: TRBJ2-4
v_gene: TRBV6-6
CDR3aa: CASSPTGVGPTKNIQYF
CDR3nt: TGTGCCAGCAGTCCCACGGGGGTCGGCCCTACCAAAAACATTCAGTACTTC

d_gene: TRBD2
len: 18
abundance: few
j_gene: TRBJ2-2
v_gene: TRBV5-8
CDR3aa: CASTPGLAGGRTTGELFF
CDR3nt: TGTGCCAGCACCCCGGGACTAGCGGGAGGCCGGACCACCGGGGAGCTGTTTTTT

d_gene: TRBD1
len: 15
abundance: -
j_gene: TRBJ2-7
v_gene: TRBV11-2
CDR3aa: CASRNPGTGDYEQYF
CDR3nt: TGTGCCAGCAGAAACCCCGGGACAGGGGACTACGAGCAGTACTTC

d_gene: -
len: 14
abundance: -
j_gene: TRBJ2-7
v_gene: TRBV4-3
CDR3aa: CASSQDLDGDEQYF
CDR3nt: TGCGCCAGCAGCCAAGATCTGGACGGGGACGAGCAGTACTTC

d_gene: TRBD2
len: 16
abundance: -
j_gene: TRBJ2-3
v_gene: TRBV18
CDR3aa: CASSPPGLAGADTQYF
CDR3nt: TGTGCCAGCTCACCACCCGGACTAGCGGGAGCAGATACGCAGTATTTT

d_gene: -
len: 16
abundance: -
j_gene: TRBJ2-2
v_gene: TRBV7-2
CDR3aa: CASSLEASMDTGELFF
CDR3nt: TGTGCCAGCAGCTTAGAAGCATCAATGGACACCGGGGAGCTGTTTTTT

d_gene: TRBD1
len: 16
abundance: -
j_gene: TRBJ1-4
v_gene: TRBV19
CDR3aa: CASRRNRGGSNEKLFF
CDR3nt: TGTGCCAGTAGAAGAAACAGGGGGGGATCTAATGAAAAACTGTTTTTT

d_gene: TRBD2
len: 15
abundance: -
j_gene: TRBJ2-7
v_gene: TRBV4-3
CDR3aa: CASSQGTSATYEQYF
CDR3nt: TGCGCCAGCAGCCAAGGGACTAGCGCGACCTACGAGCAGTACTTC

d_gene: TRBD2
len: 16
abundance: -
j_gene: TRBJ2-1
v_gene: TRBV7-8
CDR3aa: CASSPGGGGNYNEQFF
CDR3nt: TGTGCCAGCAGCCCCGGGGGGGGAGGAAACTACAATGAGCAGTTCTTC

d_gene: -
len: 12
abundance: -
j_gene: TRBJ2-7
v_gene: TRBV10-3
CDR3aa: CATRGETYEQYF
CDR3nt: TGTGCCACCAGGGGCGAGACCTACGAGCAGTACTTC

d_gene: -
len: 16
abundance: -
j_gene: TRBJ1-6
v_gene: TRBV27
CDR3aa: CASSPRTGKYNSPLHF
CDR3nt: TGTGCCAGCAGTCCCCGGACGGGAAAGTATAATTCACCCCTCCACTTT

d_gene: TRBD2
len: 20
abundance: once
j_gene: TRBJ2-1
v_gene: TRBV6-2/TRBV6-3
CDR3aa: CASSYSRGGTSGRSYNEQFF
CDR3nt: TGTGCCAGCAGTTACTCCCGGGGGGGGACTAGCGGGAGGTCCTACAATGAGCAGTTCTTC

d_gene: -
len: 15
abundance: -
j_gene: TRBJ1-2
v_gene: TRBV7-6
CDR3aa: CASSLGTGPNYGYTF
CDR3nt: TGTGCCAGCAGCTTAGGTACAGGGCCTAACTATGGCTACACCTTC

d_gene: -
len: 11
abundance: -
j_gene: TRBJ2-3
v_gene: TRBV5-6
CDR3aa: CASSLADTQYF
CDR3nt: TGTGCCAGCAGCCTGGCTGATACGCAGTATTTT

d_gene: -
len: 11
abundance: -
j_gene: TRBJ1-2
v_gene: TRBV6-5
CDR3aa: CATSNWEGYTF
CDR3nt: TGTGCCACGTCCAACTGGGAGGGCTACACCTTC

d_gene: -
len: 13
abundance: -
j_gene: TRBJ2-3
v_gene: TRBV5-4
CDR3aa: CASSLAGPDTQYF
CDR3nt: TGTGCCAGCAGCTTGGCTGGGCCGGATACGCAGTATTTT

d_gene: TRBD2
len: 17
abundance: once
j_gene: TRBJ2-1
v_gene: TRBV6-2/TRBV6-3
CDR3aa: CASSSLRASGRDNEQFF
CDR3nt: TGTGCCAGCAGTTCCCTACGGGCTAGCGGGAGGGACAATGAGCAGTTCTTC

d_gene: TRBD1
len: 13
abundance: few
j_gene: TRBJ1-4
v_gene: TRBV10-3
CDR3aa: CAIRTGGNEKLFF
CDR3nt: TGTGCCATCAGGACAGGGGGAAATGAAAAACTGTTTTTT

d_gene: -
len: 18
abundance: -
j_gene: TRBJ2-1
v_gene: TRBV14
CDR3aa: CASSLILVAASSYNEQFF
CDR3nt: TGTGCCAGCAGCCTGATACTTGTAGCGGCCAGCTCCTACAATGAGCAGTTCTTC

d_gene: TRBD2
len: 16
abundance: -
j_gene: TRBJ2-3
v_gene: TRBV7-2
CDR3aa: CASSPLAGGPGDTQYF
CDR3nt: TGTGCCAGCAGCCCACTAGCGGGAGGGCCCGGAGATACGCAGTATTTT

d_gene: TRBD2
len: 15
abundance: once
j_gene: TRBJ2-1
v_gene: TRBV9
CDR3aa: CASSVEGLAGDEQFF
CDR3nt: TGTGCCAGCAGCGTAGAGGGACTAGCGGGAGACGAGCAGTTCTTC

d_gene: -
len: 15
abundance: -
j_gene: TRBJ2-3
v_gene: TRBV10-2
CDR3aa: CASSDSPGTTDTQYF
CDR3nt: TGCGCCAGCAGTGATAGCCCGGGAACAACAGATACGCAGTATTTT

d_gene: -
len: 13
abundance: -
j_gene: TRBJ1-2
v_gene: TRBV18
CDR3aa: CASSLDSPYGYTF
CDR3nt: TGTGCCAGCTCACTGGACAGCCCCTATGGCTACACCTTC

d_gene: -
len: 14
abundance: -
j_gene: TRBJ1-4
v_gene: TRBV6-5
CDR3aa: CASSYWQGNEKLFF
CDR3nt: TGTGCCAGCAGTTACTGGCAGGGTAATGAAAAACTGTTTTTT

d_gene: TRBD2
len: 16
abundance: -
j_gene: TRBJ2-1
v_gene: TRBV7-9
CDR3aa: CASSLVGSGSGYEQFF
CDR3nt: TGTGCCAGCAGCTTAGTGGGTAGCGGGAGTGGGTATGAGCAGTTCTTC